The 2 T cell receptor beta chains below all came from one sample that was sequenced in a study of identical twins. TCRdb reprocessed the 5' RACE reads via MiXCR and lists one record per CDR3 protein. This sample carries around 220,000 distinct CDR3 sequences, about an eighth of them seen once, and the ten largest clones take 8.8%. Sequencing was carried out using memory (CD45RO+) T cells sorted from blood. The receptor source for this set is a woman aged 18-29 years in good health.

DNA of the CDR3: TGTGCCATCAGGGACAGTAAAGAGACCCAGTACTTC. Amino acid sequence: CAIRDSKETQYF. V and J are TRBV10-3 and TRBJ2-5, with D possibly being TRBD1 (6 bases). V shed 6 bases and J shed 3 bases, with 8 bases lying between them. The CDR3 contains 12 residues. Germline V gene data show CDR1 as ENHRY and CDR2 as SYGVKD.

The sample holds a few counts of this clonotype. V and J are TRBV11-2 and TRBJ1-3; 7 positions match TRBD1. J gave up 4 bases and V 5 bases, and 5 bases lay outside the gene matches. The CDR3 loop spans 14 amino acids. CDR1 is SGHAT, CDR2 FQNNGV, per germline. This CDR3 is CASSAQGSGNTIYF. For the CDR3, the DNA is TGTGCCAGCAGCGCACAGGGGTCCGGAAACACCATATATTTT.